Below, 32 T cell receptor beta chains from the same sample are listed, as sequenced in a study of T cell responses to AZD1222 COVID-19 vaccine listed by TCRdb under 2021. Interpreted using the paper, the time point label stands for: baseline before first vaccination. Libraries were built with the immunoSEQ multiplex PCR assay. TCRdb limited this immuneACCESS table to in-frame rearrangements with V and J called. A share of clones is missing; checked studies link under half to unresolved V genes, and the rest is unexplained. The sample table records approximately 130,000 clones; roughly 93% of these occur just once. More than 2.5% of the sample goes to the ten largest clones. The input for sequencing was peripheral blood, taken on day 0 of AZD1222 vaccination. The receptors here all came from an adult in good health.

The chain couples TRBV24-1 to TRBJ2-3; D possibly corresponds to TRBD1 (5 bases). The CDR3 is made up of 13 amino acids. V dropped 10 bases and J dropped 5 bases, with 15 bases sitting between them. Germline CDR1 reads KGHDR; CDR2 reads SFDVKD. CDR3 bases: TGTGCCACTAGCCGCTGGGGCGAAGATACGCAGTATTTT. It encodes CATSRWGEDTQYF.

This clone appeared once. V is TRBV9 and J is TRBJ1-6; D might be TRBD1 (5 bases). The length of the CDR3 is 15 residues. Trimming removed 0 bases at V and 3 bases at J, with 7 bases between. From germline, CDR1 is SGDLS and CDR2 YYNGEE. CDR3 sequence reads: CASSVGGGYNSPLHF. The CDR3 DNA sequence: TGTGCCAGCAGCGTAGGGGGGGGCTATAATTCACCCCTCCACTTT.

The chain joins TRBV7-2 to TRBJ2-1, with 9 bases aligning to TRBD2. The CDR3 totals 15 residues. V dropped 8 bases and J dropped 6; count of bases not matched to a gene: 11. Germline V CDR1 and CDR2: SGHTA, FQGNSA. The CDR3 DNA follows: TGTGCCAGCTATGGCTTGCGGGAGGGTTCCAATGAGCAGTTCTTC. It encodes CASYGLREGSNEQFF.

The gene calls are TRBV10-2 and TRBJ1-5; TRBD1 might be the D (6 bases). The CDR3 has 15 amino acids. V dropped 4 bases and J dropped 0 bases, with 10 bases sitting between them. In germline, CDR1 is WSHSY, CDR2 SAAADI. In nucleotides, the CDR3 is TGCGCCAGCAGTGGGGGGCAGGTTAGCAATCAGCCCCAGCATTTT. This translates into CASSGGQVSNQPQHF.

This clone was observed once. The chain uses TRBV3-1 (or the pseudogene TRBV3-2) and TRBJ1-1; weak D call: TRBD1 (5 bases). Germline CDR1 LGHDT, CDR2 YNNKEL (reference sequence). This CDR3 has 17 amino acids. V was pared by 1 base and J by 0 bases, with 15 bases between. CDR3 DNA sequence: TGTGCCAGCAGCCAAGCCCCGGTTGGGGGTATGAACACTGAAGCTTTCTTT. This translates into CASSQAPVGGMNTEAFF.

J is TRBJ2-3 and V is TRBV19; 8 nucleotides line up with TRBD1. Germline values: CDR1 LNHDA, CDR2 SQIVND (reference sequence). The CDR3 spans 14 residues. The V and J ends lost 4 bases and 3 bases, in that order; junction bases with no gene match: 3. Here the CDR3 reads CASSNDRGTDTQYF. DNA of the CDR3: TGTGCCAGTAGTAATGACAGGGGTACAGATACGCAGTATTTT.

Here the CDR3 reads CASSHSTGVEGYTF. Here the CDR3 DNA reads TGTGCCAGCAGCCACTCGACAGGGGTAGAGGGCTACACCTTC. The rearrangement links TRBV3-1 (or the pseudogene TRBV3-2) to TRBJ1-2, with 8 bases identical to TRBD1. The CDR3 length is 14 residues. Per the germline V gene, CDR1 is LGHDT and CDR2 is YNNKEL (reference sequence). The V and J ends lost 3 bases and 8 bases, in that order; junction bases with no gene match: 8.

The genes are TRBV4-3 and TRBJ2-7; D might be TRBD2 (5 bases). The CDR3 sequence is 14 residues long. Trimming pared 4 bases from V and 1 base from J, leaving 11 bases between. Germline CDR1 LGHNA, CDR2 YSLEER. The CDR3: CASSPWRGSYEQYF. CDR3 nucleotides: TGCGCCAGCAGCCCCTGGAGAGGGTCCTACGAGCAGTACTTC.

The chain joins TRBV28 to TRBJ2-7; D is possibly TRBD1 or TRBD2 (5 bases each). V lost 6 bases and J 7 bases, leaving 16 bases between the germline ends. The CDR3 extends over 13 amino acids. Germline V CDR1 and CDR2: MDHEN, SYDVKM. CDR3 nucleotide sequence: TGTGCCAGCAGACGACAGTCCCGGGAAGAGCAGTACTTC. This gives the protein CASRRQSREEQYF.

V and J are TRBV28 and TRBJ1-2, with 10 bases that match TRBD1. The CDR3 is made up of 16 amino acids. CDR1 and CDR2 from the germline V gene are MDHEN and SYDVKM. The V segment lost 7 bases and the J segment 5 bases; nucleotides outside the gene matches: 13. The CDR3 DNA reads TGTGCCAGCACCACACTATTAGGGGACAGGGGATATGGCTACACCTTC. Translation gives CASTTLLGDRGYGYTF.

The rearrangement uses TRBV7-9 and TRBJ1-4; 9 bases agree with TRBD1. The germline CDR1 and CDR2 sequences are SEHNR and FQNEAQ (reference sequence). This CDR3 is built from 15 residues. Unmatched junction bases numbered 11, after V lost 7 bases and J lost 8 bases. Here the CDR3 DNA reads TGTGCCAGCAACTTGGCCGGGACAGGGTCGGAAAAACTGTTTTTT. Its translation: CASNLAGTGSEKLFF.

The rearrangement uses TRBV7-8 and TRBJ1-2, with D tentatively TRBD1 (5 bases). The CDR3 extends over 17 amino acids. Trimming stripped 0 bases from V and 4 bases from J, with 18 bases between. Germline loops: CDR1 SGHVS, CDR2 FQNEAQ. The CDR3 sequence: CASSLAYGGEPSYGYTF. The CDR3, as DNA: TGTGCCAGCAGCTTAGCGTACGGGGGGGAGCCTTCCTATGGCTACACCTTC.

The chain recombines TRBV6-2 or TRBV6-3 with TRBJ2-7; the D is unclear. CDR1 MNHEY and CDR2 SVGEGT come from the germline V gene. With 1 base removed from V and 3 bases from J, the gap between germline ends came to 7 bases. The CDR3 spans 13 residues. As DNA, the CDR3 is TGTGCCAGCAGTTACTATTGGAACTACGAGCAGTACTTC. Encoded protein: CASSYYWNYEQYF.

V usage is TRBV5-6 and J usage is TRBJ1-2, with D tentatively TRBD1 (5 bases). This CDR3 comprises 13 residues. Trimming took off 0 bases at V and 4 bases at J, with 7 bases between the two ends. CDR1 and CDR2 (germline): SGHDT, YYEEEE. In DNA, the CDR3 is TGTGCCAGCAGCTTGGACAGGATCTATGGCTACACCTTC. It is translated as CASSLDRIYGYTF.

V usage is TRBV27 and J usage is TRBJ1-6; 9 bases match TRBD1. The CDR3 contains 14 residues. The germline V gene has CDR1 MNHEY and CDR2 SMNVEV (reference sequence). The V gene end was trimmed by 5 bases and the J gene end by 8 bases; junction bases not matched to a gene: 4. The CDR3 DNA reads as TGTGCCAGCAGTCCGGGACAGGGTTATTCACCCCTCCACTTT. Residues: CASSPGQGYSPLHF.

CDR3 protein: CASSLVSDTQYF. The CDR3 nucleotides read TGCGCCAGCAGCTTGGTTTCAGATACGCAGTATTTT. The chain couples TRBV5-1 to TRBJ2-3, with D unresolved. The CDR3 contains 12 residues. Germline assignment: CDR1 SGHRS and CDR2 YFSETQ. Deletions cut 0 bases from V and 4 bases from J, with 3 bases between.

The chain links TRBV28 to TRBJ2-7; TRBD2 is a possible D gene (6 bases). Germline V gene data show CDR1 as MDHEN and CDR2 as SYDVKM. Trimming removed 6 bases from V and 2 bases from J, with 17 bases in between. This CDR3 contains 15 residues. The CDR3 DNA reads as TGTGCCAGCAGCGTCGGACTACACTCCCCCTACGAGCAGTACTTC. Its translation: CASSVGLHSPYEQYF.

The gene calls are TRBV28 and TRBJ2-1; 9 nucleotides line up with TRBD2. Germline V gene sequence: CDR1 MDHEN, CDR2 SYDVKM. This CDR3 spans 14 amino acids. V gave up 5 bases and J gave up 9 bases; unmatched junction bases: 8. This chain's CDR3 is CASSPPGLAIEQFF. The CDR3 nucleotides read TGTGCCAGCAGTCCCCCGGGACTAGCAATTGAGCAGTTCTTC.

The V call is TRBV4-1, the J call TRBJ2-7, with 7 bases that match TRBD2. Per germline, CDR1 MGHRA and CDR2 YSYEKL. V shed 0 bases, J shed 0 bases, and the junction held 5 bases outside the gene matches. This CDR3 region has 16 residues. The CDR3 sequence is CASSQDRGVVSYEQYF. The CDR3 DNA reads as TGCGCCAGCAGCCAAGATCGGGGGGTGGTCTCCTACGAGCAGTACTTC.

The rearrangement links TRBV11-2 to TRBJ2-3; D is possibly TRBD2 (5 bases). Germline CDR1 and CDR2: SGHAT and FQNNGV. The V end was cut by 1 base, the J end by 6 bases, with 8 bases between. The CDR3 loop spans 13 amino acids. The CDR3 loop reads CASSLGGSDTQYF. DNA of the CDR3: TGTGCCAGCAGCTTAGGAGGGTCGGATACGCAGTATTTT.

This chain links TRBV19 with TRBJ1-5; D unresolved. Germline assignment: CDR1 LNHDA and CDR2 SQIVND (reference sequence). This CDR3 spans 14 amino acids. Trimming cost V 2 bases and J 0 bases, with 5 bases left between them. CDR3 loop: CASSISFSNQPQHF. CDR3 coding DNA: TGTGCCAGTAGTATATCCTTTAGCAATCAGCCCCAGCATTTT.

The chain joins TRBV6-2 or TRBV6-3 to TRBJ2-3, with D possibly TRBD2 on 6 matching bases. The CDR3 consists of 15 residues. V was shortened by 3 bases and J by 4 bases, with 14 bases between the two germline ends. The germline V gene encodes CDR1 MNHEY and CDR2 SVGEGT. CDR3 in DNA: TGTGCCAGCAGTTATGGGGGGACCCATCCAGATACGCAGTATTTT. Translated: CASSYGGTHPDTQYF.

The CDR3 sequence is CASSAQGSSYEQYF. CDR3 sequence (DNA): TGTGCCAGCTCAGCTCAAGGGAGCTCCTACGAGCAGTACTTC. The chain has TRBV18 and TRBJ2-7, with D possibly TRBD2 on 5 matching bases. This CDR3 region has 14 residues. Germline assignment: CDR1 KGHSH and CDR2 LQKENI. Trimming shortened V by 5 bases and J by 0 bases, and 11 bases separated the two germline ends.

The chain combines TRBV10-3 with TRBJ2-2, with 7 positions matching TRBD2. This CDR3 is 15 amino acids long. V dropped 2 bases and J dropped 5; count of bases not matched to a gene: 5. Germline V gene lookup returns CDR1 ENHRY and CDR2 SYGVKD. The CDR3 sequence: CAISEASGVTGELFF. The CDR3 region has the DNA TGTGCCATCAGTGAGGCTAGCGGCGTGACCGGGGAGCTGTTTTTT.

The CDR3 region has the DNA TGTGCCAGCAGTTTATCCCGGACAGGGGTCGGGGGGCAGCCCCAGCATTTT. It encodes CASSLSRTGVGGQPQHF. The genes are TRBV28 and TRBJ1-5; 9 nucleotides match TRBD1. The CDR3 length is 17 residues. Per the germline V gene, CDR1 is MDHEN and CDR2 is SYDVKM. Germline trimming cut 1 base from V and 7 bases from J; bases unmatched to any gene: 11.

Here the CDR3 reads CASSVYSGNTEAFF. CDR3 in DNA: TGTGCCAGCAGTGTTTACTCAGGGAACACTGAAGCTTTCTTT. The chain recombines TRBV2 with TRBJ1-1; D uncertain. Trimming took off 4 bases at V and 1 base at J, with 10 bases between the two ends. The germline CDR1 and CDR2 sequences are SNHLY and FYNNEI. This CDR3 is 14 amino acids long.

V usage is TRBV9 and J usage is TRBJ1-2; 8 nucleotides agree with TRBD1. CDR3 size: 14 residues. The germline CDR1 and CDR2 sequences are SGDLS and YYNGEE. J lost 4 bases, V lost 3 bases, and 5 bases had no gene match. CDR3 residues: CASSARTGTYGYTF. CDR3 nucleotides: TGTGCCAGCAGCGCCCGGACAGGGACCTATGGCTACACCTTC.

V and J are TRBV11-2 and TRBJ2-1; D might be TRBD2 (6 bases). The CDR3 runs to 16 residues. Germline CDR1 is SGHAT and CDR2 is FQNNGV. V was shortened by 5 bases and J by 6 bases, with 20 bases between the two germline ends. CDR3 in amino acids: CASSDQEGWNGNEQFF. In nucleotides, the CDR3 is TGTGCCAGCAGCGACCAGGAGGGATGGAATGGCAATGAGCAGTTCTTC.

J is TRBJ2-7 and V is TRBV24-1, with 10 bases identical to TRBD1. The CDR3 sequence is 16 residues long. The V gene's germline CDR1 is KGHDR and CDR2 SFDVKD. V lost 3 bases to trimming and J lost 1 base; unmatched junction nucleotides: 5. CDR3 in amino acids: CATSDPRTGGSYEQYF. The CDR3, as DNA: TGTGCCACCAGTGATCCAAGGACAGGGGGGTCCTACGAGCAGTACTTC.

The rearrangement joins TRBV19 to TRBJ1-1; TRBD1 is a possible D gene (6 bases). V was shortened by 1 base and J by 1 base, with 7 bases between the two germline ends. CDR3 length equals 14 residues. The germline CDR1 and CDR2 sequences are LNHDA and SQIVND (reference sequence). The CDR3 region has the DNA TGTGCCAGTAGTATAGGGACAGAGAACACTGAAGCTTTCTTT. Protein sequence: CASSIGTENTEAFF.

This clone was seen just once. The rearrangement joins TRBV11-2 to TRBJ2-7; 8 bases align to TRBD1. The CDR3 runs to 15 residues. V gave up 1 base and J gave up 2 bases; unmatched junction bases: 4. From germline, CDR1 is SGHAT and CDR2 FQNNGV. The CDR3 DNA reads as TGTGCCAGCAGCTTAGGAGAGACAGGGGCCTACGAGCAGTACTTC. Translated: CASSLGETGAYEQYF. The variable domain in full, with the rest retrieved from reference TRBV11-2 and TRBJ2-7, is EAGVAQSPRYKIIEKRQSVAFWCNPISGHATLYWYQQILGQGPKLLIQFQNNGVVDDSQLPKDRFSAERLKGVDSTLKIQPAKLEDSAVYLCASSLGETGAYEQYFGPGTRLTVT.

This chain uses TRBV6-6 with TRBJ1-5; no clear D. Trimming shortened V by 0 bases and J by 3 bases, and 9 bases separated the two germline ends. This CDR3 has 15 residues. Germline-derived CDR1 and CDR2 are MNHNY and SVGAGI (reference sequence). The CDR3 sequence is CASSYSADSNQPQHF. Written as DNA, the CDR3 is TGTGCCAGCAGTTACTCGGCAGACTCCAATCAGCCCCAGCATTTT.